The 5 T cell receptor beta chains in this list originate from one sample, sequenced in a study of beta chain features in type 1 diabetes. Notes on the study in general: When Type 1 diabetes patients were examined, their TCRB CDR3s proved moderately but significantly shorter in all four CD4+ subsets.

All of the isolated RNA was reverse transcribed, so expressed TCRB transcripts were sequenced. TCRdb's copy holds only in-frame clones and misses some; the assay was immunoSEQ multiplex PCR. The data hold fewer than 400,000 clones, with 7% to 10% observed a single time. For these receptors, no antigen is known. Sequencing input: central memory CD4+ T cells from blood. These TCRs come from a man between 25 and 39 years old with type 1 diabetes.

The chain links TRBV5-6 to TRBJ2-1; no clear D. The CDR3 loop spans 13 amino acids. Germline CDR1 and CDR2: SGHDT and YYEEEE. The V and J ends lost 0 bases and 13 bases respectively, with 14 bases between them. CDR3 amino acids: CASSLVSQYGQFF. CDR3 bases: TGTGCCAGCAGCTTGGTGTCCCAGTATGGTCAGTTCTTC.

The chain couples TRBV9 to TRBJ2-5; 7 bases line up with TRBD1. Germline loops: CDR1 SGDLS, CDR2 YYNGEE. This CDR3 is 15 amino acids long. V shed 4 bases, J shed 6 bases, and the junction held 12 bases outside the gene matches. CDR3 amino acids: CASSLDAGRGKTQYF. CDR3 bases: TGTGCCAGCAGCCTCGACGCCGGCAGGGGGAAGACCCAGTACTTC.

A few counts support this clone. The J gene is TRBJ2-7, the V gene TRBV10-3, with D possibly being TRBD1 (6 bases). The length of the CDR3 is 12 residues. With 5 bases removed from V and 4 bases from J, the gap between germline ends came to 9 bases. Per the germline V gene, CDR1 is ENHRY and CDR2 is SYGVKD. This CDR3 reads CAISSQGYEQYF. In DNA form, the CDR3 reads TGTGCCATCAGTTCACAGGGTTACGAGCAGTACTTC.

In this sample, this clone turned up a few times. J is TRBJ2-5 and V is TRBV28, with D possibly matching TRBD1 (6 bases). The V gene's germline CDR1 is MDHEN and CDR2 SYDVKM. V gave up 4 bases and J gave up 1 base, with 10 bases separating them. The CDR3 is 14 amino acids. The chain's CDR3 is CASSYRQAQETQYF. Written as DNA, the CDR3 is TGTGCCAGCAGTTATAGACAGGCCCAAGAGACCCAGTACTTC.

This clone is a singleton in its sample. The rearrangement links TRBV6-5 to TRBJ2-3; weak D call: TRBD2 (5 bases). The CDR3 runs to 15 residues. Looked up from germline, CDR1 is MNHEY and CDR2 is SVGAGI. V was pared by 4 bases and J by 2 bases, with 13 bases between. The CDR3 coding sequence is TGTGCCAGCAGTTCCCCCGGGGATTACACAGATACGCAGTATTTT. Translation gives CASSSPGDYTDTQYF.